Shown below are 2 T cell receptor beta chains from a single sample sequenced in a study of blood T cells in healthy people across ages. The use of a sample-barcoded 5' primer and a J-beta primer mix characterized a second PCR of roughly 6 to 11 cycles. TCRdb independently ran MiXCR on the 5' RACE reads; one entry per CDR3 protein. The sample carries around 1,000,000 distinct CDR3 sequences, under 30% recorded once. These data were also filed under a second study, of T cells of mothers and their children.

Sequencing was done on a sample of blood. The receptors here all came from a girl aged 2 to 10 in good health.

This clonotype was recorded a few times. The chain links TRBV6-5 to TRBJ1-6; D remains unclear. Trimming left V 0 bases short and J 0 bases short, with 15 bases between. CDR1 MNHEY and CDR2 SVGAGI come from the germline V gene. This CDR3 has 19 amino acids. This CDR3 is CASSYSLRRGSSYNSPLHF. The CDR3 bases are TGTGCCAGCAGTTACTCGCTACGACGCGGGAGCTCCTATAATTCACCCCTCCACTTT.

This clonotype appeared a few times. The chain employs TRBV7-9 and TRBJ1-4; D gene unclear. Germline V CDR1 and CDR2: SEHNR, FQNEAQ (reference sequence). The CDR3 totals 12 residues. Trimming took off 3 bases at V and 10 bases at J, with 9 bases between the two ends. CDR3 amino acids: CASSFPTGKLFF. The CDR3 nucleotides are TGTGCCAGCAGCTTCCCGACTGGAAAACTGTTTTTT.